Below, 10 T cell receptor beta chains from the same sample are listed, as sequenced in a study of blood T cell repertoires in COVID-19. TCRdb's table, derived via immunoSEQ multiplex PCR, lists solely in-frame clones and lacks some. The sample shows some 71,000 clones, 90% of them seen only once. The specimen sequenced was peripheral blood. The receptors originated from a woman under 30 with acute or convalescent COVID-19.

The chain couples TRBV5-5 to TRBJ1-1, with D tentatively TRBD1 (5 bases). Germline-derived CDR1 and CDR2 are SGHKS and YYEKEE (reference sequence). V lost 4 bases and J 5 bases, leaving 12 bases between the germline ends. The CDR3 length is 13 residues. DNA for the CDR3: TGTGCCAGCAGCGAACCGACAGCTACTGAAGCTTTCTTT. Protein sequence: CASSEPTATEAFF.

The CDR3 loop is CASTTQGTGANVLTF. The CDR3 DNA sequence: TGTGCCAGCACCACCCAGGGGACTGGGGCCAACGTCCTGACTTTC. The V and J genes are TRBV18 and TRBJ2-6, with D perhaps TRBD1 (6 bases). Germline V gene data show CDR1 as KGHSH and CDR2 as LQKENI. CDR3 length equals 15 residues. V lost 8 bases, J lost 2 bases, and 13 bases lay in between.

The chain carries TRBV27 and TRBJ1-6; 7 bases map to TRBD1. The CDR3 runs 13 residues. The V gene end was trimmed by 8 bases and the J gene end by 9 bases; junction bases not matched to a gene: 7. Germline loops: CDR1 MNHEY, CDR2 SMNVEV (reference sequence). This CDR3 is CASQGGAGSPLHF. As DNA, the CDR3 is TGTGCCAGCCAAGGGGGCGCGGGTTCACCCCTCCACTTT.

This clone was seen a single time. The chain couples TRBV28 to TRBJ2-5; 7 positions agree with TRBD1. CDR3 length: 13 amino acids. In germline, CDR1 is MDHEN, CDR2 SYDVKM. After removal of 6 bases from V and 4 bases from J, the junction contained 5 bases not matched to a gene. The CDR3 region is CASRTGRTETQYF. CDR3 nucleotide sequence: TGTGCCAGCAGGACAGGGAGAACAGAGACCCAGTACTTC.

This chain uses TRBV6-1 with TRBJ2-1, with 8 nucleotides matching TRBD1. Germline V lookup: CDR1 MNHNS, CDR2 SASEGT. The CDR3 has 19 amino acids. Trimming cost V 4 bases and J 5 bases; bases outside gene matches: 19. Written as DNA, the CDR3 is TGTGCCAGCAGTGTTGTGACCCACGTACAGGGGGTTGCCGACAATGAGCAGTTCTTC. Residues: CASSVVTHVQGVADNEQFF.

This clone was recorded only once. This chain uses TRBV25-1 with TRBJ2-7; D unclear. CDR1 and CDR2 (germline): MGHDK, SYGVNS. V was pared by 8 bases and J by 0 bases, with 5 bases between. The CDR3 totals 11 residues. In nucleotides, the CDR3 is TGTGCCAGCTCAAACTCCTACGAGCAGTACTTC. Its protein is CASSNSYEQYF.

The rearrangement links TRBV19 to TRBJ2-1, with 7 nucleotides matching TRBD2. The V and J ends lost 7 bases and 7 bases, in that order; junction bases with no gene match: 16. CDR3 length: 16 amino acids. Germline CDR1 is LNHDA and CDR2 is SQIVND (reference sequence). For the CDR3, the DNA is TGTGCCAGTACCCCAGTGGGGGGGAGGGCCCGTAATGAGCAGTTCTTC. Its protein is CASTPVGGRARNEQFF.

The V and J genes are TRBV30 and TRBJ2-3; tentative D call: TRBD2 (5 bases). The CDR3 is made up of 13 amino acids. Trimming stripped 0 bases from V and 8 bases from J, with 12 bases between. In germline, CDR1 is GTSNPN, CDR2 SVGIG (reference sequence). CDR3 in DNA: TGTGCCTGGAGTGTAGCGGCCCGCGGTACGCAGTATTTT. Its protein product is CAWSVAARGTQYF.

This clone was seen only a few times. The genes are TRBV6-5 and TRBJ1-2, with TRBD1 identical over 7 bases. Germline loops: CDR1 MNHEY, CDR2 SVGAGI. After removal of 4 bases from V and 6 bases from J, the junction contained 8 bases not matched to a gene. The CDR3 length is 14 residues. The CDR3 nucleotides are TGTGCCAGCAGTTTGTCGACAGGGTTTGATGGCTACACCTTC. Its protein is CASSLSTGFDGYTF.

The chain employs TRBV2 and TRBJ1-4, with 8 bases aligning to TRBD1. The junction had 8 bases not matched to a gene; V was cut back by 5 bases and J by 0 bases. The CDR3 is made up of 17 amino acids. Germline assignment: CDR1 SNHLY and CDR2 FYNNEI. The CDR3 coding sequence is TGTGCCAGCAGTAGGTCGACAGGGGAGACAACTAATGAAAAACTGTTTTTT. Amino acid sequence: CASSRSTGETTNEKLFF.